The entry below gives a single T cell receptor beta chain sequence along with its context. Its antigen is unidentified. TCRdb ran MiXCR on the 5' RACE reads and lists one entry per CDR3 protein. The sample records 400,000 to 550,000 distinct CDR3 sequences, around 20% being singletons. This sample was included in a study of identical twins. Whole-study findings and limits: The study based its conclusions on cross-sectional statistical analysis and did not follow the same donors. Abundant beta clonotypes from cord blood bore fewer insertions; memory repertoires lacked this pattern.

The same data also went into a second study, on T cells expressing NK-cell markers. This second study notes: Sorted T-cell subsets CD3+CD56+NKG2C+, CD3+CD56+NKG2C- and CD3+CD56-NKG2C+ were TCR beta-sequenced. As a fraction of CD8+ T cells, dominant NKG2C+ clonotypes reached roughly 1.0-8% in six donors.

This clonotype originated in a woman between 18 and 29 years old in good health. Sequencing was performed on CD4+ T cells sorted from blood.

This CDR3 reads CASSVDAQNTEAFF. CDR3 DNA sequence: TGTGCCAGCAGCGTAGATGCACAGAACACTGAAGCTTTCTTT. The rearrangement uses TRBV9 and TRBJ1-1; the D is unclear. Germline V gives CDR1 SGDLS, CDR2 YYNGEE. The CDR3 is 14 amino acids. With 0 bases removed from V and 1 base from J, the gap between germline ends came to 7 bases.